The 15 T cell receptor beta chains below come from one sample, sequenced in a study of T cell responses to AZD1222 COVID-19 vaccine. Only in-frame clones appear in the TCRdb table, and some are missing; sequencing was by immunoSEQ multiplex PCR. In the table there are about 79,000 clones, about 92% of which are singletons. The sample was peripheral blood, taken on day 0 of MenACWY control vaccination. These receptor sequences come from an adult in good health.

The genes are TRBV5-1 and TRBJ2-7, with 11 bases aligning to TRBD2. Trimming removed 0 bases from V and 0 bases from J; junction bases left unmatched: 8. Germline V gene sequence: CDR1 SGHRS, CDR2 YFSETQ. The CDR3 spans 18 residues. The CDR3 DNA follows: TGCGCCAGCAGCTTGGAGGGGACTAGCGGCCAATACTCCTACGAGCAGTACTTC. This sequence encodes CASSLEGTSGQYSYEQYF.

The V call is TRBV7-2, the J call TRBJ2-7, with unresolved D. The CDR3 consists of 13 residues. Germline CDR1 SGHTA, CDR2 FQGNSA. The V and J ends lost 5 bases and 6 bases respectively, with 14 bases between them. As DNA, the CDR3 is TGTGCCAGCAGCCCCTCACCATTTCTCGAGCAGTACTTC. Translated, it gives CASSPSPFLEQYF.

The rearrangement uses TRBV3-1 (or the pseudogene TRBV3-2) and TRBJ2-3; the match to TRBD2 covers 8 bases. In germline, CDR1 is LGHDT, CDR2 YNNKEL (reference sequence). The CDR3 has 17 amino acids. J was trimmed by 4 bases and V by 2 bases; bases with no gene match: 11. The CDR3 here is CASSQPRGGGSADTQYF. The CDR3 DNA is TGTGCCAGCAGCCAACCTCGGGGGGGCGGGTCTGCAGATACGCAGTATTTT.

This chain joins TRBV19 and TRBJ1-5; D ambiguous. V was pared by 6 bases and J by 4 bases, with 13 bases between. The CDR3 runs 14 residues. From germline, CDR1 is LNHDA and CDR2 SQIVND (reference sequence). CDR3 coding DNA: TGTGCCAGTAGCCTAGGGAGGCATAATCAGCCCCAGCATTTT. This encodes CASSLGRHNQPQHF.

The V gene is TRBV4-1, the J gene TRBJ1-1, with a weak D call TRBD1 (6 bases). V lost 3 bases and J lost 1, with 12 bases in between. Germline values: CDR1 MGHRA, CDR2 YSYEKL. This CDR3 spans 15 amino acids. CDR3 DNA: TGCGCCAGCAGCCACCCGCAGGGGTCGAACACTGAAGCTTTCTTT. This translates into CASSHPQGSNTEAFF.

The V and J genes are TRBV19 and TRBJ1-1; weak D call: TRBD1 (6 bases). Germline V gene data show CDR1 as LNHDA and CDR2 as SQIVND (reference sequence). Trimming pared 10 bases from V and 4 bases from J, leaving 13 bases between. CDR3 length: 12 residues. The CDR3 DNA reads TGTGCCATCTCACAGGGAAGCACTGAAGCTTTCTTT. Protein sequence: CAISQGSTEAFF.

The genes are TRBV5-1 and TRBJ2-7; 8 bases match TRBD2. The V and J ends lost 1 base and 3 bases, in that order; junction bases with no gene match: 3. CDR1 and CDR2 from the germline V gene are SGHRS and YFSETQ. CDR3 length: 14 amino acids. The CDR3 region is CASSLLLAGYEQYF. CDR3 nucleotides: TGCGCCAGCAGCTTGCTGCTAGCGGGCTACGAGCAGTACTTC.

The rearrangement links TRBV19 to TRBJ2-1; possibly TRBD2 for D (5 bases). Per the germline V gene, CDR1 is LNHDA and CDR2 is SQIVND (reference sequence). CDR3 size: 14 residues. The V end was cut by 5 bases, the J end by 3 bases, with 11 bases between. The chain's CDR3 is CASSSRTDYNEQFF. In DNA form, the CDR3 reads TGTGCCAGTAGTTCGAGGACTGACTACAATGAGCAGTTCTTC.

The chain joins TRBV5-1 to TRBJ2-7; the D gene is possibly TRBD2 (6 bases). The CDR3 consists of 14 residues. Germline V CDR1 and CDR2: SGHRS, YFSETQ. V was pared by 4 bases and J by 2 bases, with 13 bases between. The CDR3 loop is CASSSRGNTYEQYF. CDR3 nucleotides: TGCGCCAGCAGCAGTCGGGGGAACACCTACGAGCAGTACTTC.

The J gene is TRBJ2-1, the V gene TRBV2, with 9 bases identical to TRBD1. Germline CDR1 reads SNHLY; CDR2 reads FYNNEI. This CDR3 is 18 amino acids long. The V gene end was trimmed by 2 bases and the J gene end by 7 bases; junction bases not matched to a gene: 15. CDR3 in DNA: TGTGCCAGCAGTGAATGGACAGGGGTGCTAGGCGAGCGGAATGAGCAGTTCTTC. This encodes CASSEWTGVLGERNEQFF.

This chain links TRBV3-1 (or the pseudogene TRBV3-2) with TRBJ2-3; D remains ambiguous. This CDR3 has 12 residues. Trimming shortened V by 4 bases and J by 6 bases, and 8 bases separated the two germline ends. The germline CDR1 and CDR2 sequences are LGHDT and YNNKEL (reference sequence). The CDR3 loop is CASSPTSDTQYF. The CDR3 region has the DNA TGTGCCAGCAGCCCGACAAGTGATACGCAGTATTTT.

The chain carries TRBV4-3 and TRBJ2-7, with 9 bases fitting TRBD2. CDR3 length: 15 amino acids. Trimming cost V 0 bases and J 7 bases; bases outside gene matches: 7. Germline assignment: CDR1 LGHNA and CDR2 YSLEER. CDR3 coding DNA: TGCGCCAGCAGCCAAGAAGGCGGGAGGGCAGGGGAGCAGTACTTC. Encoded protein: CASSQEGGRAGEQYF.

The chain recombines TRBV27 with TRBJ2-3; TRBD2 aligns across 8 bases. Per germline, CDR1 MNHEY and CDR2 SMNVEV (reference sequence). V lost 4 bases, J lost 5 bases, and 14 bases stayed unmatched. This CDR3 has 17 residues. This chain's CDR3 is CASSSHVGGGLLDTQYF. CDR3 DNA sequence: TGTGCCAGCAGTTCCCATGTAGGCGGGGGGTTGTTAGATACGCAGTATTTT.

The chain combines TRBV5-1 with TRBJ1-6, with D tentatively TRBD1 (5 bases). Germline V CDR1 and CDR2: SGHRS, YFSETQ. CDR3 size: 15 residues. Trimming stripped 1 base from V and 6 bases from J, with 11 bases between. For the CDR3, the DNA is TGCGCCAGCAGCTTGAGTGGGCAGGGTAATTCACCCCTCCACTTT. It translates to CASSLSGQGNSPLHF.

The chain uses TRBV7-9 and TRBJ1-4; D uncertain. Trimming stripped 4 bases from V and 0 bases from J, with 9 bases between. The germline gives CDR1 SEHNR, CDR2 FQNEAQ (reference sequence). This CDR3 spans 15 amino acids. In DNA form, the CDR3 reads TGTGCCAGCAGCTCAACCATTGCAACTAATGAAAAACTGTTTTTT. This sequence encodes CASSSTIATNEKLFF.